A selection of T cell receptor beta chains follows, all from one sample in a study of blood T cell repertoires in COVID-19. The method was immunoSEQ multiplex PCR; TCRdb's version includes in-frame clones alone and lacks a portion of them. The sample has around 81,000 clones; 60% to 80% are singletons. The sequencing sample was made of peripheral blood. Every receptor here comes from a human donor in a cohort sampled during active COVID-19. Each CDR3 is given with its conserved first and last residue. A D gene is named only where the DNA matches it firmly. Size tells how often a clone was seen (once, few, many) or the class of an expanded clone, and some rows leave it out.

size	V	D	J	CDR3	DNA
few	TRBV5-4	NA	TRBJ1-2	CASSSGHNYGYTF	TGTGCCAGCAGCTCGGGACATAACTATGGCTACACCTTC
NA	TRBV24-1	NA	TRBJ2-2	CATSERDRETGELFF	TGTGCCACCAGTGAGCGGGACAGAGAGACCGGGGAGCTGTTTTTT
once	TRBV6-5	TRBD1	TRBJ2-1	CASALGTGSYNEQFF	TGTGCCAGCGCCCTGGGGACAGGGAGTTACAATGAGCAGTTCTTC
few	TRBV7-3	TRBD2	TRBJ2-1	CASSSQVGVAGAGEQFF	TGTGCCAGCAGTTCACAGGTCGGGGTAGCGGGAGCGGGTGAGCAGTTCTTC
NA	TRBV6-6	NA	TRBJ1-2	CASSYLESYGYTF	TGTGCCAGCAGTTACTTAGAGTCCTATGGCTACACCTTC
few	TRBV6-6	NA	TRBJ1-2	CASGQRFYGYTF	TGTGCCAGCGGACAGCGCTTCTATGGCTACACCTTC
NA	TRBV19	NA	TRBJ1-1	CASSTWTGASMNTEAFF	TGTGCCAGTAGTACCTGGACGGGAGCCAGCATGAACACTGAAGCTTTCTTT
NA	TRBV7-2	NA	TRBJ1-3	CASSSAGNSGNTIYF	TGTGCCAGCAGCTCCGCAGGGAACTCTGGAAACACCATATATTTT
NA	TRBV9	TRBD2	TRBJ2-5	CASIRLTSGSPRPRKETQYF	TGTGCCAGCATCAGGCTGACTAGCGGGAGCCCGAGACCCCGTAAAGAGACCCAGTACTTC
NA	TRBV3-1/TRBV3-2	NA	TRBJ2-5	CASSRDHGTSRQETQYF	TGTGCCAGCAGCCGCGACCATGGGACTTCGCGGCAAGAGACCCAGTACTTC
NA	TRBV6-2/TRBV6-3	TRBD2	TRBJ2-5	CASSSGSGTSGGEVKTQYF	TGTGCCAGCAGTTCGGGATCGGGGACTAGCGGGGGGGAAGTGAAGACCCAGTACTTC
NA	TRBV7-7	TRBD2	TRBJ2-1	CASSTLAGVGQNEQFF	TGTGCTAGCAGCACCCTAGCGGGAGTCGGGCAGAATGAGCAGTTCTTC
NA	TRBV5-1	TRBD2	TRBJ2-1	CASSFSGLRYNEQFF	TGCGCCAGCAGCTTTTCGGGACTACGGTACAATGAGCAGTTCTTC
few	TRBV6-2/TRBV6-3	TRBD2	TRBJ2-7	CASSTSRGGRYEQYF	TGTGCCAGCAGCACCTCGCGGGGGGGCAGGTACGAGCAGTACTTC
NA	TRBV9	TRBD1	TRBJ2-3	CASSVGGQGLTDTQYF	TGTGCCAGCAGCGTAGGGGGACAGGGCCTCACAGATACGCAGTATTTT
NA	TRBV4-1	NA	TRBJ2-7	CASSQTTGYSYEQYF	TGCGCCAGCAGCCAGACGACAGGCTACTCCTACGAGCAGTACTTC